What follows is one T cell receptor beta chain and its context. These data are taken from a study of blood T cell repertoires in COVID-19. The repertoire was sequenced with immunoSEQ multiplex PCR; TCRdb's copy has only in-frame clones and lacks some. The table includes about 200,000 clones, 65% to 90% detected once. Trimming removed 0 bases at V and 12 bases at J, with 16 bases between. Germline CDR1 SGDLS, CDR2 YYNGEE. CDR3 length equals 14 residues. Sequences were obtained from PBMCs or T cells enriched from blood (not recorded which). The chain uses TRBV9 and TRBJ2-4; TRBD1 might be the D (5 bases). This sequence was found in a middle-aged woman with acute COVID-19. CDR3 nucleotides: TGTGCCAGCAGCGTAGAGGGGTCGCCCAAGGATCAGTACTTC. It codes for CASSVEGSPKDQYF.